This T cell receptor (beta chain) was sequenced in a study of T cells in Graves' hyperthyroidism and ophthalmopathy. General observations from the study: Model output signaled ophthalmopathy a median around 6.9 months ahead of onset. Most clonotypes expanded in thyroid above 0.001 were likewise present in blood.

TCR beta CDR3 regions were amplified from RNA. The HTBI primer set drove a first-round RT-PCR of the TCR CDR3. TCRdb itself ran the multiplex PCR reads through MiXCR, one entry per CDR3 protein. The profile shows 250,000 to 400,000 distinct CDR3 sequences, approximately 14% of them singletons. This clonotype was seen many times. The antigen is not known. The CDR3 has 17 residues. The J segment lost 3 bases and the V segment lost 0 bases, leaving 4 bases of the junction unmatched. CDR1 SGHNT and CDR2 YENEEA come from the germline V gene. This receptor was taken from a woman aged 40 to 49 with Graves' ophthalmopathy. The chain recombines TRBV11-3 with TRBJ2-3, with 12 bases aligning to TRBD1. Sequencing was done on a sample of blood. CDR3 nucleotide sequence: TGTGCCAGCAGCTTAGAAGGGACAGGGGGCGTTACAGATACGCAGTATTTT. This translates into CASSLEGTGGVTDTQYF.